Listed below are T cell receptor beta chains from one sample, sequenced in a study of blood T cell repertoires in COVID-19. The table came from immunoSEQ multiplex PCR; TCRdb's copy has only in-frame clones and leaves some out. Of approximately 160,000 clones in the sample, roughly 90% were seen once. Sequencing was done on a sample of peripheral blood. These receptors came from a man aged 50-60 years with acute or convalescent COVID-19. Both conserved end residues are part of each CDR3. A D gene is named only where the DNA matches it firmly. Clone size appears in some rows only: once, few, many, or a class for an expanded clone.

size,D,V,J,CDR3,DNA
-,TRBD1,TRBV7-2,TRBJ1-1,CASSRDRGLTEAFF,TGTGCCAGCAGCAGAGACAGGGGGCTCACTGAAGCTTTCTTT
-,TRBD1,TRBV19,TRBJ1-5,CATLLTGKGNQPQHF,TGTGCCACTCTGTTGACAGGGAAAGGCAATCAGCCCCAGCATTTT
-,TRBD2,TRBV19,TRBJ2-3,CASSIWVLAGDGTDTQYF,TGTGCCAGTAGTATTTGGGTACTAGCGGGAGATGGCACAGATACGCAGTATTTT
-,-,TRBV5-4,TRBJ2-7,CASRDRAHPYEQYF,TGTGCCAGCAGAGATCGAGCCCATCCCTACGAGCAGTACTTC
-,TRBD1,TRBV6-5,TRBJ1-2,CASTPGGSVGYTF,TGTGCCAGCACCCCAGGGGGCTCGGTTGGCTACACCTTC
-,TRBD1,TRBV11-2,TRBJ2-5,CASSFLGTVEETQYF,TGTGCCAGCAGCTTTTTGGGGACAGTAGAAGAGACCCAGTACTTC
-,-,TRBV6-5,TRBJ1-6,CASSPRVENSPLHF,TGTGCCAGCAGCCCCAGGGTGGAAAATTCACCCCTCCACTTT
-,-,TRBV15,TRBJ1-5,CATSRAGFYSNQPQHF,TGTGCCACCAGCAGAGCCGGGTTCTATAGCAATCAGCCCCAGCATTTT
-,-,TRBV7-9,TRBJ1-3,CASSFLGSKLSGNTIYF,TGTGCCAGCAGCTTTCTAGGCAGTAAACTCTCTGGAAACACCATATATTTT
-,-,TRBV4-2,TRBJ2-5,CASSLRLREETQYF,TGTGCCAGCAGCCTGAGGCTGCGGGAAGAGACCCAGTACTTC
-,-,TRBV27,TRBJ2-7,CASSLGRVGAYEQYF,TGTGCCAGCAGTTTGGGCAGGGTGGGTGCCTACGAGCAGTACTTC
-,TRBD1,TRBV24-1,TRBJ1-5,CATSERTGNSNQPQHF,TGTGCCACCAGTGAAAGGACAGGTAATAGCAATCAGCCCCAGCATTTT
-,-,TRBV28,TRBJ1-2,CASSLSPGGAGSGYTF,TGTGCCAGCAGTTTAAGCCCGGGGGGCGCAGGTTCTGGCTACACCTTC
once,-,TRBV28,TRBJ2-2,CASGSGETGELFF,TGTGCCAGCGGGAGTGGGGAGACCGGGGAGCTGTTTTTT
-,TRBD2,TRBV6-5,TRBJ2-1,CASRIAGARGEQFF,TGTGCCAGCAGAATAGCGGGGGCGCGGGGTGAGCAGTTCTTC
few,TRBD1,TRBV28,TRBJ1-5,CASSTGGSGNQPQHF,TGTGCCAGCAGCACAGGGGGGTCGGGCAATCAGCCCCAGCATTTT
-,-,TRBV27,TRBJ2-4,CASSLRLDPLATNIQYF,TGTGCCAGCAGTCTTCGCCTAGATCCCCTAGCGACGAACATTCAGTACTTC
-,TRBD1,TRBV7-9,TRBJ2-3,CASSPAQGARTDTQYF,TGTGCCAGCAGCCCCGCACAGGGGGCTAGGACAGATACGCAGTATTTT
-,-,TRBV6-5,TRBJ1-2,CASGRGFGYTF,TGTGCCAGCGGGAGGGGTTTCGGCTACACCTTC
-,-,TRBV5-4,TRBJ2-2,CASSLRQGTGELFF,TGTGCCAGCAGCCTCCGGCAGGGCACCGGGGAGCTGTTTTTT
-,TRBD2,TRBV24-1,TRBJ2-2,CATGRANTGELFF,TGTGCCACCGGGAGGGCGAACACCGGGGAGCTGTTTTTT
once,TRBD1,TRBV29-1,TRBJ1-3,CSVLQGAGNTIYF,TGCAGCGTTCTACAGGGGGCTGGAAACACCATATATTTT
few,-,TRBV19,TRBJ1-5,CASQGFDNQPQHF,TGTGCCAGCCAGGGTTTTGACAATCAGCCCCAGCATTTT
-,TRBD1,TRBV7-8,TRBJ2-7,CASSLDRAYEQYF,TGTGCCAGCAGCCTGGACAGGGCGTACGAGCAGTACTTC
few,-,TRBV19,TRBJ2-5,CASSSQGGSETQYF,TGTGCCAGTAGTTCACAGGGCGGTTCAGAGACCCAGTACTTC
-,TRBD2,TRBV5-4,TRBJ2-6,CASSSPGGAPSSGANVLTF,TGTGCCAGCAGCTCCCCGGGGGGGGCGCCTTCCTCTGGGGCCAACGTCCTGACTTTC
once,-,TRBV19,TRBJ1-2,CASRDWNNYGYTF,TGTGCCAGTAGGGACTGGAATAACTATGGCTACACCTTC
many,-,TRBV4-1,TRBJ1-2,CASSQRTESPYGYTF,TGCGCCAGCAGCCAACGGACAGAATCTCCCTATGGCTACACCTTC